This TCR beta chain appears in the sequencing data of a study of response to subunit inactivated influenza vaccine. Study-wide results and limits: There was a suggestion from the authors that each seasonal influenza vaccination recruits few new T cells.

This clonotype was seen more than once but under ten times. Its cognate antigen is unknown. A single record per CDR3 protein comes from TCRdb applying MiXCR to the RT-PCR reads. This sample has 650,000 to 800,000 distinct CDR3 sequences; approximately 15% occur once, and the top ten carry approximately 6.5%. V shed 0 bases, J shed 4 bases, and the junction held 4 bases outside the gene matches. Germline loops: CDR1 LGHNA, CDR2 YNFKEQ. The CDR3 sequence is 15 residues long. Sequenced here: PBMCs from blood, sampled 14 to 15 days before vaccination. V and J are TRBV4-2 and TRBJ2-5, with 8 nucleotides matching TRBD2. This receptor was obtained from a man aged 50 or older who received an inactivated influenza vaccine. CDR3 sequence (DNA): TGTGCCAGCAGCCAAGATTTACGGGAGGGAGAGACCCAGTACTTC. This translates into CASSQDLREGETQYF.